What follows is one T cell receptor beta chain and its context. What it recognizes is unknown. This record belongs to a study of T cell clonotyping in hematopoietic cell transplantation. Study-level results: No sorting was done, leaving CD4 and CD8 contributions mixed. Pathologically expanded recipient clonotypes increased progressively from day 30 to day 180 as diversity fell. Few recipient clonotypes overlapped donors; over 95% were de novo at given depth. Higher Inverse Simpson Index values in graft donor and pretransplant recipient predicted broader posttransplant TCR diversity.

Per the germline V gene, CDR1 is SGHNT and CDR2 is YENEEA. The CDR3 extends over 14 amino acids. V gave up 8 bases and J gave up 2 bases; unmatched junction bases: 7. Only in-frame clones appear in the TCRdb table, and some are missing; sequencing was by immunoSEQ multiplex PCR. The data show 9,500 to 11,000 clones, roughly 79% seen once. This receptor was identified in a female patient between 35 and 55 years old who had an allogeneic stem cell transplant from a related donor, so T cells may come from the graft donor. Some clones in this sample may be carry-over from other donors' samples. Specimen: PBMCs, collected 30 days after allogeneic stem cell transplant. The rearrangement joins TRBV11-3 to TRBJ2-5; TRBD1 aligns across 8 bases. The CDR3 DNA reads TGTGCCAGCGCCTCGACAGGGGAACAAGAGACCCAGTACTTC. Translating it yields CASASTGEQETQYF.